This T cell receptor beta chain was sequenced during a study of monozygotic twins with cystic fibrosis. Study-wide results and caveats: V usage most resembled the co-twin in 13 of 16 pairs. Shared CDR3 numbers were not associated with age, concordance or severity.

Germline V gives CDR1 LNHDA, CDR2 SQIVND (reference sequence). V was clipped by 3 bases and J by 5 bases, with 8 bases between them. The CDR3 contains 14 residues. A note on this clone: Its antigen is unknown.

Only in-frame clones appear in the TCRdb table, and some are missing; sequencing was by immunoSEQ multiplex PCR. The sample includes about 17,000 clones, about 96% of them seen just once. The chain carries TRBV19 and TRBJ1-6; possible D gene TRBD1, 5 bases. The sequence was obtained from a girl aged 2 to 9 with cystic fibrosis. The sequenced sample consisted of blood. CDR3 amino acids: CASSMLGDNSPLHF. CDR3 sequence (DNA): TGTGCCAGTAGTATGCTAGGGGATAATTCACCCCTCCACTTT.